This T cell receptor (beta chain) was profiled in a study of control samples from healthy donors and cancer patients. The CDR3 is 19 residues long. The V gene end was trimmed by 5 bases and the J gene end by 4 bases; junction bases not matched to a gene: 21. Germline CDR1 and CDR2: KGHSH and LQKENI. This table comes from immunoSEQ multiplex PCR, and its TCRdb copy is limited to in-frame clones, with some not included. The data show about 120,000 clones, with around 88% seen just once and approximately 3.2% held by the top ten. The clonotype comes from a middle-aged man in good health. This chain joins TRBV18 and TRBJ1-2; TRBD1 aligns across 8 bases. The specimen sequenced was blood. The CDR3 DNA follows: TGTGCCAGCTCATCTCCTATCAGATACCCAGGACAGGGAGGCTATGGCTACACCTTC. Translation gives CASSSPIRYPGQGGYGYTF.